These 25 T cell receptor beta chains originate from one sample sequenced in a study of T cell responses to AZD1222 COVID-19 vaccine. Sequencing was performed with immunoSEQ multiplex PCR; in TCRdb, only in-frame clones are kept and a portion is missing. The table includes more than 55,000 clones, about 91% detected once. The sample here was peripheral blood, taken 28 days after the second AZD1222 dose. The receptors were gathered from an adult who received the AZD1222 COVID-19 vaccine.

The gene calls are TRBV5-6 and TRBJ1-5, with D possibly matching TRBD1 (5 bases). The V end lost 0 bases, the J end lost 4 bases, and 17 bases lay between the germline ends. The CDR3 loop spans 17 amino acids. Germline V lookup: CDR1 SGHDT, CDR2 YYEEEE. The CDR3: CASSLGQGKVGNQPQHF. The CDR3 nucleotides are TGTGCCAGCAGCTTGGGGCAGGGTAAGGTGGGGAATCAGCCCCAGCATTTT.

The chain employs TRBV9 and TRBJ1-2; D may be TRBD1 (6 bases). CDR1 is SGDLS and CDR2 is YYNGEE in the germline V gene. The V and J ends lost 4 bases and 1 base respectively, with 11 bases between them. This CDR3 contains 14 residues. The CDR3 loop is CASSPGQLNYGYTF. Written as DNA, the CDR3 is TGTGCCAGCAGCCCCGGACAGCTTAACTATGGCTACACCTTC.

The chain joins TRBV7-2 to TRBJ1-5, with 10 bases aligning to TRBD1. The CDR3 sequence is 14 residues long. V lost 6 bases to trimming and J lost 6 bases; unmatched junction nucleotides: 5. Germline-derived CDR1 and CDR2 are SGHTA and FQGNSA. In nucleotides, the CDR3 is TGTGCCAGCAGTACCGGGACAGGGGCTCAGCCCCAGCATTTT. Translating gives CASSTGTGAQPQHF.

The chain joins TRBV3-1 (or the pseudogene TRBV3-2) to TRBJ2-5; TRBD2 matches at 7 bases. The CDR3 has 14 residues. The ends lost 1 base at V and 5 bases at J; junction bases unmatched: 4. Germline V gene sequence: CDR1 LGHDT, CDR2 YNNKEL (reference sequence). CDR3 coding DNA: TGTGCCAGCAGCCAAGGAGTGGGAGGGGAGACCCAGTACTTC. It translates to CASSQGVGGETQYF.

V gene TRBV28 combines with J gene TRBJ1-4; no firm D call. The CDR3 runs 13 residues. The germline V gene has CDR1 MDHEN and CDR2 SYDVKM. V lost 7 bases, J lost 3 bases, and 9 bases lay in between. CDR3 sequence: CASIGSPNEKLFF. DNA of the CDR3: TGTGCCAGCATTGGGAGTCCTAATGAAAAACTGTTTTTT.

The J gene is TRBJ1-5, the V gene TRBV19; TRBD1 agrees at 8 bases. J gave up 5 bases and V 1 base, and 4 bases lay outside the gene matches. The germline gives CDR1 LNHDA, CDR2 SQIVND (reference sequence). The CDR3 extends over 15 amino acids. The DNA of the CDR3 is TGTGCCAGTAGTATAGGTCCCAGGGGGCATCAGCCCCAGCATTTT. This codes for CASSIGPRGHQPQHF.

The chain links TRBV19 to TRBJ2-7; possibly TRBD1 for D (6 bases). The CDR3 spans 15 residues. Trimming shortened V by 3 bases and J by 3 bases, and 15 bases separated the two germline ends. From germline, CDR1 is LNHDA and CDR2 SQIVND (reference sequence). CDR3 in DNA: TGTGCCAGTAGTATTGGGCAGGGGATAAGCTACGAGCAGTACTTC. Its protein product is CASSIGQGISYEQYF. The full variable domain, in which reference TRBV19 and TRBJ2-7 provide the parts outside the CDR3, is DGGITQSPKYLFRKEGQNVTLSCEQNLNHDAMYWYRQDPGQGLRLIYYSQIVNDFQKGDIAEGYSVSREKKESFPLTVTSAQKNPTAFYLCASSIGQGISYEQYFGPGTRLTVT.

J is TRBJ2-7 and V is TRBV29-1; no definite D call. The CDR3 spans 11 residues. Deletions cut 7 bases from V and 0 bases from J, with 7 bases between. CDR1 and CDR2 from the germline V gene are SQVTM and ANQGSEA. The CDR3 is CSAQDSYEQYF. CDR3 DNA sequence: TGCAGCGCTCAGGACTCCTACGAGCAGTACTTC.

CDR3 protein: CATMGFDRAPQHF. DNA of the CDR3: TGTGCCACCATGGGATTCGATAGGGCGCCCCAGCATTTT. The V gene is TRBV6-5, the J gene TRBJ1-5; D unclear. V lost 10 bases, J lost 9 bases, and 19 bases lay in between. From germline, CDR1 is MNHEY and CDR2 SVGAGI. This CDR3 spans 13 amino acids.

This clone was counted once. V and J are TRBV11-2 and TRBJ2-4; D is undetermined. Germline loops: CDR1 SGHAT, CDR2 FQNNGV. Trimming stripped 5 bases from V and 0 bases from J, with 11 bases between. There are 15 residues in the CDR3. In DNA, the CDR3 is TGTGCCAGCAGCCCTCCAGTTCTAGCCAAAAACATTCAGTACTTC. It yields the protein CASSPPVLAKNIQYF.

The chain uses TRBV25-1 and TRBJ2-3; D may be TRBD2 (6 bases). Trimming took off 6 bases at V and 4 bases at J, with 14 bases between the two ends. There are 14 residues in the CDR3. Germline CDR1 MGHDK, CDR2 SYGVNS. The CDR3 DNA reads TGTGCCAGCAGCAAGGGACTGGGGTCAGATACGCAGTATTTT. Encoded protein: CASSKGLGSDTQYF.

The CDR3 DNA is TGTGCCAGCAGTTTACAGGGTCGGCAAGAGACCCAGTACTTC. Its translation: CASSLQGRQETQYF. The rearrangement joins TRBV27 to TRBJ2-5; perhaps TRBD1 as D (5 bases). The CDR3 spans 14 residues. CDR1 MNHEY and CDR2 SMNVEV come from the germline V gene (reference sequence). Trimming shortened V by 2 bases and J by 2 bases, and 9 bases separated the two germline ends.

This clone appeared once. CDR3 coding DNA: TGTGCCAGCAGCTTGCGATCAAATGAGCAGTTCTTC. Encoded protein: CASSLRSNEQFF. The gene calls are TRBV5-5 and TRBJ2-1, with D unresolved. Trimming stripped 1 base from V and 7 bases from J, with 6 bases between. The CDR3 has 12 amino acids. From germline, CDR1 is SGHKS and CDR2 YYEKEE (reference sequence).

The chain links TRBV11-2 to TRBJ2-6, with TRBD1 matching over 12 bases. The CDR3 extends over 19 amino acids. Germline loops: CDR1 SGHAT, CDR2 FQNNGV. V was pared by 7 bases and J by 3 bases, with 13 bases of the junction left unmatched. CDR3 amino acids: CASTHKWGQGAGGANVLTF. The CDR3, as DNA: TGTGCCAGCACTCACAAGTGGGGACAGGGGGCTGGTGGGGCCAACGTCCTGACTTTC.

The sample holds a few counts of this clone. The rearrangement uses TRBV24-1 and TRBJ1-2, with unresolved D. Trimming cost V 7 bases and J 4 bases, with 15 bases left between them. Germline V CDR1 and CDR2: KGHDR, SFDVKD. This CDR3 has 14 residues. In DNA form, the CDR3 reads TGTGCCACCAGGTCGACGGACCGACCCTATGGCTACACCTTC. The encoded protein is CATRSTDRPYGYTF.

V is TRBV24-1 and J is TRBJ2-5; 8 bases agree with TRBD1. V was pared by 4 bases and J by 5 bases, with 8 bases of the junction left unmatched. The CDR3 spans 15 residues. The V gene's germline CDR1 is KGHDR and CDR2 SFDVKD. This chain's CDR3 is CATSESTGGRETQYF. DNA of the CDR3: TGTGCCACCAGTGAGTCCACAGGGGGAAGGGAGACCCAGTACTTC.

The rearrangement links TRBV19 to TRBJ2-1; TRBD1 aligns across 7 bases. The CDR3 is made up of 11 amino acids. Germline assignment: CDR1 LNHDA and CDR2 SQIVND (reference sequence). V shed 9 bases, J shed 9 bases, and the junction held 5 bases outside the gene matches. CDR3 in amino acids: CARLQGSEQFF. For the CDR3, the DNA is TGTGCCAGGCTACAGGGGAGTGAGCAGTTCTTC.

This chain connects TRBV5-1 to TRBJ2-7; the D gene is possibly TRBD2 (5 bases). V was clipped by 5 bases and J by 3 bases, with 15 bases between them. The length of the CDR3 is 14 residues. From germline, CDR1 is SGHRS and CDR2 YFSETQ. The CDR3 loop reads CASRQYYTSYEQYF. For the CDR3, the DNA is TGCGCCAGCAGGCAGTATTATACTAGCTACGAGCAGTACTTC.

The chain carries TRBV2 and TRBJ1-1; maybe TRBD1 (5 bases). Trimming removed 6 bases from V and 1 base from J, with 15 bases in between. The V gene's germline CDR1 is SNHLY and CDR2 FYNNEI. This CDR3 contains 15 residues. This CDR3 reads CASRKGTGGNTEAFF. DNA for the CDR3: TGTGCCAGCAGGAAGGGGACGGGGGGGAACACTGAAGCTTTCTTT.

The chain is built from TRBV5-5 and TRBJ2-7; 10 bases map to TRBD1. The CDR3 contains 14 residues. The junction had 4 bases not matched to a gene; V was cut back by 0 bases and J by 7 bases. Germline CDR1 SGHKS, CDR2 YYEKEE (reference sequence). As DNA, the CDR3 is TGTGCCAGCAGCTTGGCGGACAGGGGGAGGGAGCAGTACTTC. Its translation: CASSLADRGREQYF.

The chain employs TRBV20-1 and TRBJ2-3; D gene uncertain. V lost 1 base to trimming and J lost 5 bases, with 4 bases between them. This CDR3 is built from 11 residues. Germline CDR1 is DFQATT and CDR2 is SNEGSKA (reference sequence). CDR3 sequence (DNA): TGCAGTGCTAGAGTGAAAGATACGCAGTATTTT. Amino acid sequence: CSARVKDTQYF.

V and J are TRBV12-3 or TRBV12-4 and TRBJ1-1, with D maybe TRBD1 (5 bases). Trimming took off 5 bases at V and 6 bases at J, with 7 bases between the two ends. This CDR3 comprises 11 residues. The CDR3 is CASSKGSEAFF. CDR3 DNA sequence: TGTGCCAGCAGTAAGGGGTCTGAAGCTTTCTTT.

This sequence joins TRBV6-6 and TRBJ1-5, with unresolved D. V shed 7 bases and J shed 6 bases, with 16 bases lying between them. The CDR3 covers 14 residues. CDR1 is MNHNY, CDR2 SVGAGI, per germline (reference sequence). Here the CDR3 reads CASTPDVEAQPQHF. The CDR3 nucleotides are TGTGCCAGCACCCCCGACGTTGAGGCTCAGCCCCAGCATTTT.

The chain links TRBV9 to TRBJ2-3; the match to TRBD2 covers 12 bases. V dropped 2 bases and J dropped 6; count of bases not matched to a gene: 13. Germline V CDR1 and CDR2: SGDLS, YYNGEE. The CDR3 spans 18 residues. The DNA of the CDR3 is TGTGCCAGCAGCGTGGGGACTAGCGGGTCGAGGGGCGTGGATACGCAGTATTTT. Its protein is CASSVGTSGSRGVDTQYF.

CDR3 bases: TGTGCCAGCAGCCTAAAAACAGGACGTGGCGAGCAGTACTTC. It specifies CASSLKTGRGEQYF. The chain recombines TRBV11-3 with TRBJ2-7, with D maybe TRBD1 (5 bases). V dropped 5 bases and J dropped 6 bases, with 17 bases sitting between them. CDR3 size: 14 residues. Germline assignment: CDR1 SGHNT and CDR2 YENEEA.